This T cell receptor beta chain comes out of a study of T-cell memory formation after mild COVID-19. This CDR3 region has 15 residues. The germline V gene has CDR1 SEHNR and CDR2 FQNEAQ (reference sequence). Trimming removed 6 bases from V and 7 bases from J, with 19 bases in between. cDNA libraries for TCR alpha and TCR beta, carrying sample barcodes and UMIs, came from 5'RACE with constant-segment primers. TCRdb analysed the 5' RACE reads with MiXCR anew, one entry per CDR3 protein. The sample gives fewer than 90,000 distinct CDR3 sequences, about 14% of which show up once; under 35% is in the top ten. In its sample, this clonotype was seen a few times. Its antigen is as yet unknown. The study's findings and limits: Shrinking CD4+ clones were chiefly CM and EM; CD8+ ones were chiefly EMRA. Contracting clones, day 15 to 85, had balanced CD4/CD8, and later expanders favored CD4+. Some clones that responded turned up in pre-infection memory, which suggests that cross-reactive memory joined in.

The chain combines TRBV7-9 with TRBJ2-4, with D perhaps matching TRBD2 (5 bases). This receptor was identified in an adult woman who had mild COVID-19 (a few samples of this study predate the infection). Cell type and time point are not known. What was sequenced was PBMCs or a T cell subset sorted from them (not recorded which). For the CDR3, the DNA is TGTGCCAGCAGTTTGGGGAGTCCGGCAGTGAACATTCAGTACTTC. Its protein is CASSLGSPAVNIQYF.